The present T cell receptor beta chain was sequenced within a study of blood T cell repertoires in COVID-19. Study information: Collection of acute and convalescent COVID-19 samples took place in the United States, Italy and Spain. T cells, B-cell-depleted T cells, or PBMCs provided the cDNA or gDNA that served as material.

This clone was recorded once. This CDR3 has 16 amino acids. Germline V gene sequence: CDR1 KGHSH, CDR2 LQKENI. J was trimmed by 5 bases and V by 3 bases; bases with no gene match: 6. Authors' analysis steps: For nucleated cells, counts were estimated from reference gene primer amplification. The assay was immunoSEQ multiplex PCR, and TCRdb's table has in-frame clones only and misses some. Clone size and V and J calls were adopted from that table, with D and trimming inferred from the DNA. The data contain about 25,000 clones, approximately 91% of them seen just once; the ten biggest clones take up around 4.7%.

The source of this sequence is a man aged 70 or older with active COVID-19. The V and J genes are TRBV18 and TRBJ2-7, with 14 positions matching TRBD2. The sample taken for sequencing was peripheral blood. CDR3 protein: CASSPTSGGVYNEQYF. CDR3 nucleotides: TGTGCCAGCTCACCGACTAGCGGGGGGGTTTACAACGAGCAGTACTTC. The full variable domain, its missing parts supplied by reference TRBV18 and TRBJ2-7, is NAGVMQNPRHLVRRRGQEARLRCSPMKGHSHVYWYRQLPEEGLKFMVYLQKENIIDESGMPKERFSAEFPKEGPSILRIQQVVRGDSAAYFCASSPTSGGVYNEQYFGPGTRLTVT.